This T cell receptor (beta chain) is drawn from a study of shared clonotypes between healthy human individuals. Some clones are missing from TCRdb's copy, which holds only in-frame ones; the method was immunoSEQ multiplex PCR. The table lists over 400,000 clones, approximately 95% of them singletons. This CDR3 spans 16 amino acids. CDR1 and CDR2 from the germline V gene are MGHRA and YSYEKL. V lost 1 base, J lost 2 bases, and 9 bases lay in between. V is TRBV4-1 and J is TRBJ2-6, with D tentatively TRBD2 (5 bases). The receptor's source is a woman younger than 45 in good health. The specimen was naive CD4+ T cells sorted from blood. The subset: CD45RA+ positively selected. This chain's CDR3 is CASSQGGSPGANVLTF. The DNA for the CDR3 is TGCGCCAGCAGCCAAGGCGGGTCCCCTGGGGCCAACGTCCTGACTTTC.